The sequence of this T cell receptor beta chain was determined in a study of patients and donors after allogeneic stem cell transplantation. TCRdb itself ran the RT-PCR reads through MiXCR, one entry per CDR3 protein. The sample shows about 230,000 distinct CDR3 sequences, around an eighth of them seen only once. This clonotype was counted between two and nine times. Sequencing was carried out using blood, either unsorted or a sorted T cell fraction (not recorded which). The TCR sequence derives from a human donor who was either an allogeneic HSCT recipient or a stem cell or donor lymphocyte infusion donor (not recorded which). It is not recorded whose cells these are; they may come from a transplant donor.

The CDR3, as DNA: TGTGCCAGCAGCACCGAGGGCACCGGGGAGCTGTTTTTT. Translating gives CASSTEGTGELFF. The chain is built from TRBV7-9 and TRBJ2-2; possibly TRBD2 for D (5 bases). Trimming took 5 bases from V and 4 from J, leaving 8 bases between them. The germline V gene has CDR1 SEHNR and CDR2 FQNEAQ (reference sequence). CDR3 length equals 13 residues. The full variable domain, with the rest looked up from reference TRBV7-9 and TRBJ2-2, is DTGVSQNPRHKITKRGQNVTFRCDPISEHNRLYWYRQTLGQGPEFLTYFQNEAQLEKSRLLSDRFSAERPKGSFSTLEIQRTEQGDSAMYLCASSTEGTGELFFGEGSRLTVL.